The rows below give T cell receptor beta chains drawn from one sample of a study of blood T cell repertoires in COVID-19. TCRdb keeps only in-frame clones here, not all; method: immunoSEQ multiplex PCR. The table shows about 380,000 clones, with roughly 85% occurring only once. Sequences were obtained from peripheral blood. The receptor source for this set is a woman aged 18-30 years with acute or convalescent COVID-19. CDR3s include the opening cysteine and the closing phenylalanine or tryptophan. D genes are given only for firm matches. Not all rows give a size; the values are once, few, many and, for expanded clones, a class.

V: TRBV5-1; size: .; J: TRBJ2-3; D: .; DNA: TGCGCCAGCAGCCTAAACACAGATACGCAGTATTTT; CDR3: CASSLNTDTQYF
V: TRBV12-3/TRBV12-4; size: .; J: TRBJ2-7; D: .; DNA: TGTGCCAGCAGTCCACGGTTCTACGAGCAGTACTTC; CDR3: CASSPRFYEQYF
V: TRBV5-1; size: .; J: TRBJ1-1; D: .; DNA: TGCGCCAGCAGCGGTCACCGGTGGGAGAGTGAAGCTTTCTTT; CDR3: CASSGHRWESEAFF
V: TRBV28; size: .; J: TRBJ1-5; D: TRBD1; DNA: TGTGCCAGCAGTTCACCCGACAGGGTCAGACAGCCCCAGCATTTT; CDR3: CASSSPDRVRQPQHF
V: TRBV3-1/TRBV3-2; size: .; J: TRBJ2-7; D: TRBD2; DNA: TGTGCCAGCAGCCTACAGACTAGCGGGGGGGACGACGAGCAGTACTTC; CDR3: CASSLQTSGGDDEQYF
V: TRBV5-1; size: .; J: TRBJ2-5; D: TRBD1; DNA: TGCGCCAGCAGCTTACAGGGGGCGCGTAAAGAGACCCAGTACTTC; CDR3: CASSLQGARKETQYF
V: TRBV4-1; size: .; J: TRBJ2-7; D: .; DNA: TGCGCCAGCAGCCAGGTTACGACAGTCTCCTACGAGCAGTACTTC; CDR3: CASSQVTTVSYEQYF
V: TRBV2; size: .; J: TRBJ2-1; D: .; DNA: TGTGCCAGCAGTTTAACTACCCCTTCCTACAATGAGCAGTTCTTC; CDR3: CASSLTTPSYNEQFF
V: TRBV9; size: .; J: TRBJ2-2; D: .; DNA: TGTGCCAGCAGCGAATCAGGGGCGGTCGGGGAGCTGTTTTTT; CDR3: CASSESGAVGELFF
V: TRBV5-1; size: few; J: TRBJ2-2; D: TRBD1; DNA: TGCGCCAGCAGCGACACAGGGGGCACCGGGGAGCTGTTTTTT; CDR3: CASSDTGGTGELFF
V: TRBV21-1; size: .; J: TRBJ2-7; D: .; DNA: TGTGCCAGCAGCTCCCCCTTCGGGGAGGGCGAGCAGTACTTC; CDR3: CASSSPFGEGEQYF
V: TRBV5-1; size: .; J: TRBJ2-7; D: TRBD2; DNA: TGCGCCAGCAGCGATACCAAAGCGGGAGCCGGGCACGAGCAGTACTTC; CDR3: CASSDTKAGAGHEQYF
V: TRBV28; size: .; J: TRBJ1-3; D: TRBD1; DNA: TGTGCCAGCAGTATAGGAGCTTTGACAGGGCAGGGAAACACCATATATTTT; CDR3: CASSIGALTGQGNTIYF
V: TRBV27; size: .; J: TRBJ1-4; D: .; DNA: TGTGCCAGCAGTTCCCCGCAGTCCGCTAATGAAAAACTGTTTTTT; CDR3: CASSSPQSANEKLFF
V: TRBV2; size: .; J: TRBJ2-5; D: .; DNA: TGTGCCAGCATCCGACTAGAAGAGACCCAGTACTTC; CDR3: CASIRLEETQYF
V: TRBV18; size: .; J: TRBJ2-1; D: TRBD2; DNA: TGTGCCAGCTCACCGAGCGGGGGATCCTACAATGAGCAGTTCTTC; CDR3: CASSPSGGSYNEQFF
V: TRBV28; size: .; J: TRBJ1-2; D: .; DNA: TGTGCCAGCCTACCGCGGGGGCAGGGCTACACCTTC; CDR3: CASLPRGQGYTF
V: TRBV2; size: .; J: TRBJ2-7; D: .; DNA: TGTGCCAGCAGTGAGCAGGGCGTTACCTACGAGCAGTACTTC; CDR3: CASSEQGVTYEQYF
V: TRBV14; size: few; J: TRBJ2-5; D: .; DNA: TGTGCCAGCAGCCAAATGCAGGGGGGCGAGACCCAGTACTTC; CDR3: CASSQMQGGETQYF
V: TRBV6-6; size: once; J: TRBJ1-1; D: .; DNA: TGTGCCAGCAGGAGACAGAACACTGAAGCTTTCTTT; CDR3: CASRRQNTEAFF
V: TRBV9; size: .; J: TRBJ2-1; D: TRBD2; DNA: TGTGCCAGCAGCGTCCTAGCGGGGGGCAACGATGAGCAGTTCTTC; CDR3: CASSVLAGGNDEQFF
V: TRBV7-2; size: .; J: TRBJ2-1; D: TRBD2; DNA: TGTGCCAGCAGTCTAGCGGGGTTTTCCTACAATGAGCAGTTCTTC; CDR3: CASSLAGFSYNEQFF
V: TRBV6-5; size: .; J: TRBJ2-7; D: TRBD1; DNA: TGTGCCAGCAGGGGACAGGGGGGCGAGCAGTACTTC; CDR3: CASRGQGGEQYF
V: TRBV9; size: .; J: TRBJ1-3; D: TRBD1; DNA: TGTGCCAGCAGCGTAGTGGAAGGGGGCACATCTGGAAACACCATATATTTT; CDR3: CASSVVEGGTSGNTIYF
V: TRBV28; size: .; J: TRBJ2-6; D: TRBD2; DNA: TGTGCCACCGACACCGGGGGGGCTGGGGCCAACGTCCTGACTTTC; CDR3: CATDTGGAGANVLTF
V: TRBV27; size: few; J: TRBJ1-5; D: TRBD1; DNA: TGTGCCAGCAGTTTATCGGCGGCAGGGGGTCTCTATCAGCCCCAGCATTTT; CDR3: CASSLSAAGGLYQPQHF